The 18 T cell receptor beta chains presented below share a single source sample, sequenced in a study of beta chain features in type 1 diabetes. Study-wide points: When Type 1 diabetes patients were examined, their TCRB CDR3s proved moderately but significantly shorter in all four CD4+ subsets.

Their cognate antigens are unknown. Expressed TCRB transcripts were sequenced because the isolated RNA had all been reverse transcribed beforehand. Profiled with immunoSEQ multiplex PCR; TCRdb holds only in-frame clones, not every one. The sample lists over 200,000 clones, 9.5% to 13% occurring once. The material sequenced was naive CD4+ T cells from blood. Receptors originate from a man aged 30-40 years with type 1 diabetes.

The chain employs TRBV6-5 and TRBJ2-7, with 8 bases fitting TRBD1. CDR1 MNHEY and CDR2 SVGAGI come from the germline V gene. V shed 2 bases, J shed 6 bases, and the junction held 3 bases outside the gene matches. The CDR3 loop spans 13 amino acids. The chain's CDR3 is CASSYLTGGEQYF. The DNA for the CDR3 is TGTGCCAGCAGTTACCTTACAGGGGGCGAGCAGTACTTC.

The CDR3 bases are TGTGCCAGCAGCGATGGGAGCTGGAGCACAGATACGCAGTATTTT. Protein sequence: CASSDGSWSTDTQYF. The V and J genes are TRBV9 and TRBJ2-3, with D possibly being TRBD2 (5 bases). The CDR3 is 15 amino acids. Germline CDR1 SGDLS, CDR2 YYNGEE. The V gene lost 3 bases and the J gene lost 0 bases, with 11 bases spanning the gap.

A few counts support this clone. The chain couples TRBV2 to TRBJ2-1; TRBD1 matches at 7 bases. There are 14 residues in the CDR3. Germline V gives CDR1 SNHLY, CDR2 FYNNEI. J lost 10 bases, V lost 7 bases, and 13 bases had no gene match. The CDR3 region has the DNA TGTGCCAGCAACCGCCGGGACAGCCTGAGGGAGCAGTTCTTC. It translates to CASNRRDSLREQFF. Complete variable domain (other parts from reference TRBV2 and TRBJ2-1): EPEVTQTPSHQVTQMGQEVILRCVPISNHLYFYWYRQILGQKVEFLVSFYNNEISEKSEIFDDQFSVERPDGSNFTLKIRSTKLEDSAMYFCASNRRDSLREQFFGPGTRLTVL.

This rearrangement joins TRBV4-2 to TRBJ1-1; D gene ambiguous. V gave up 6 bases and J gave up 11 bases, with 10 bases separating them. This CDR3 comprises 10 residues. Germline CDR1 and CDR2: LGHNA and YNFKEQ. The chain's CDR3 is CASSLFLAFF. The CDR3 nucleotides are TGTGCCAGCAGTCTTTTTTTGGCTTTCTTT.

This chain joins TRBV7-9 and TRBJ2-7; D unresolved. Germline V gives CDR1 SEHNR, CDR2 FQNEAQ (reference sequence). Trimming took off 4 bases at V and 6 bases at J, with 13 bases between the two ends. This CDR3 is built from 13 residues. The CDR3 bases are TGTGCCAGCAGCTCTCTGGCCGTAAGCGAGCAGTACTTC. Amino acid sequence: CASSSLAVSEQYF.

This clone was seen more than once but under ten times. V usage is TRBV7-2 and J usage is TRBJ2-7; tentative D call: TRBD1 (5 bases). Trimming stripped 8 bases from V and 3 bases from J, with 14 bases between. Germline V gene data show CDR1 as SGHTA and CDR2 as FQGNSA. The CDR3 length is 13 residues. CDR3 sequence: CASLGRTGYEQYF. The CDR3 nucleotides read TGTGCCAGCCTGGGAAGAACAGGCTACGAGCAGTACTTC.

This clone showed up just a few times. The chain uses TRBV9 and TRBJ1-6; tentative D call: TRBD1 (6 bases). This CDR3 has 15 residues. CDR1 is SGDLS and CDR2 is YYNGEE in the germline V gene. V was clipped by 0 bases and J by 5 bases, with 9 bases between them. The chain's CDR3 is CASSVDPGDNSPLHF. The CDR3, as DNA: TGTGCCAGCAGCGTAGATCCAGGGGATAATTCACCCCTCCACTTT. The full variable domain, its missing parts supplied by reference TRBV9 and TRBJ1-6, is DSGVTQTPKHLITATGQRVTLRCSPRSGDLSVYWYQQSLDQGLQFLIQYYNGEERAKGNILERFSAQQFPDLHSELNLSSLELGDSALYFCASSVDPGDNSPLHFGNGTRLTVT.

The genes are TRBV11-2 and TRBJ2-5; a weak D match, TRBD1 (5 bases). V lost 5 bases and J 3 bases, leaving 13 bases between the germline ends. The CDR3 contains 14 residues. The germline V gene encodes CDR1 SGHAT and CDR2 FQNNGV. CDR3 DNA sequence: TGTGCCAGCAGCGTAACAAGGGGTGAAGAGACCCAGTACTTC. Residues: CASSVTRGEETQYF.

This chain uses TRBV19 with TRBJ2-1; 7 bases match TRBD2. V lost 2 bases to trimming and J lost 6 bases; unmatched junction nucleotides: 4. The length of the CDR3 is 14 residues. The germline V gene has CDR1 LNHDA and CDR2 SQIVND (reference sequence). The CDR3: CASSISGAPNEQFF. In DNA, the CDR3 is TGTGCCAGTAGTATAAGCGGGGCGCCCAATGAGCAGTTCTTC.

The rearrangement joins TRBV10-3 to TRBJ1-5, with D unclear. This CDR3 comprises 13 residues. Germline CDR1 reads ENHRY; CDR2 reads SYGVKD. V lost 3 bases and J 7 bases, leaving 10 bases between the germline ends. This chain's CDR3 is CAISESGGQPQHF. The CDR3 DNA is TGTGCCATCAGTGAATCCGGAGGGCAGCCCCAGCATTTT.

This clone has only a few counts. V gene TRBV5-1 combines with J gene TRBJ2-1, with no clear D. The CDR3 contains 13 residues. The germline V gene encodes CDR1 SGHRS and CDR2 YFSETQ. The germline V and J ends were trimmed by 0 bases and 4 bases, with 5 bases remaining between them. In nucleotides, the CDR3 is TGCGCCAGCAGCTTGGAGACATACAATGAGCAGTTCTTC. Translating it yields CASSLETYNEQFF.

The chain has TRBV7-3 and TRBJ2-3; the D gene is possibly TRBD1 (5 bases). V was pared by 1 base and J by 4 bases, with 6 bases between. CDR1 is SGHTA and CDR2 is FQGTGA in the germline V gene. This CDR3 comprises 13 residues. The CDR3 reads CASSLKGADTQYF. The DNA for the CDR3 is TGTGCCAGCAGCTTAAAAGGGGCAGATACGCAGTATTTT.

The sample holds a few counts of this clone. Different DNA sequences within this sample yield the same CDR3. V gene TRBV6-5 combines with J gene TRBJ2-7, with D perhaps matching TRBD2 (6 bases). V was trimmed by 0 bases and J by 0 bases, leaving 9 bases between them. The length of the CDR3 is 15 residues. CDR1 is MNHEY and CDR2 is SVGAGI in the germline V gene. The CDR3 DNA sequence: TGTGCCAGCAGTTACTCGCCCGGGAGCTCCTACGAGCAGTACTTC. Its translation is CASSYSPGSSYEQYF.

The chain employs TRBV28 and TRBJ2-7; 7 positions agree with TRBD1. Germline V gene sequence: CDR1 MDHEN, CDR2 SYDVKM. CDR3 length: 12 amino acids. Trimming took 6 bases from V and 7 from J; bases not matched to a gene: 6. This CDR3 reads CASREGAREQYF. CDR3 DNA: TGTGCCAGCAGAGAGGGGGCGCGGGAGCAGTACTTC.

V is TRBV25-1 and J is TRBJ1-1; D call uncertain. The germline CDR1 and CDR2 sequences are MGHDK and SYGVNS. The CDR3 totals 13 residues. V gave up 8 bases and J gave up 3 bases, with 13 bases separating them. Written as DNA, the CDR3 is TGTGCCAGCGGTCGAGAAACGGACACTGAAGCTTTCTTT. Amino acids: CASGRETDTEAFF.

This clone was seen a handful of times. The chain employs TRBV28 and TRBJ2-3; 11 nucleotides line up with TRBD1. The CDR3 extends over 14 amino acids. V gave up 6 bases and J gave up 2 bases; unmatched junction bases: 1. In germline, CDR1 is MDHEN, CDR2 SYDVKM. For the CDR3, the DNA is TGTGCCAGCAGAGGACAGGGGGCCACAGATACGCAGTATTTT. Translated, it gives CASRGQGATDTQYF.

This clone came up a few times. The V call is TRBV6-4, the J call TRBJ1-1; D not resolved. V was clipped by 6 bases and J by 0 bases, with 5 bases between them. The CDR3 is 12 amino acids. CDR1 and CDR2 (germline): MRHNA, SNTAGT. CDR3: CASRGMNTEAFF. The CDR3 DNA reads as TGTGCCAGCAGGGGCATGAACACTGAAGCTTTCTTT.

This clone was counted only a few times. The same CDR3 can be traced to other DNA sequences in this sample. The V gene is TRBV19, the J gene TRBJ2-5; 11 bases map to TRBD2. The V gene's germline CDR1 is LNHDA and CDR2 SQIVND (reference sequence). The CDR3 has 14 amino acids. Germline trimming cut 6 bases from V and 1 base from J; bases unmatched to any gene: 1. The CDR3 loop is CASSTSGGQETQYF. CDR3 DNA sequence: TGTGCCAGTAGCACTAGCGGGGGCCAAGAGACCCAGTACTTC. The full variable domain, rest sourced from reference TRBV19 and TRBJ2-5, is DGGITQSPKYLFRKEGQNVTLSCEQNLNHDAMYWYRQDPGQGLRLIYYSQIVNDFQKGDIAEGYSVSREKKESFPLTVTSAQKNPTAFYLCASSTSGGQETQYFGPGTRLLVL.